This passage covers 19 T cell receptor beta chains from one sample sequenced in a study of molecular identifiers for immune sequencing clone quantification. In TCRdb, the PCR reads were re-called with MiXCR into one record per CDR3 protein. The table has around 460,000 distinct CDR3 sequences, roughly 23% seen once. Sequencing was performed on naive CD8+ T cells from blood, with Jurkat cell RNA spiked in. Sample subset: FACS-sorted CD8+CD4-CCR7+CD45RA+ naive T cells. Source of these receptors: a human donor in good health. Some libraries in this study had Jurkat cell RNA spiked in.

This clonotype has just a few counts. The chain uses TRBV19 and TRBJ2-5, with 8 bases that match TRBD2. The CDR3 consists of 15 residues. J was trimmed by 5 bases and V by 4 bases; bases with no gene match: 9. CDR1 is LNHDA, CDR2 SQIVND, per germline (reference sequence). The CDR3 DNA follows: TGTGCCAGTAGTAGCTGGACTAGCAATGACGAGACCCAGTACTTC. It specifies CASSSWTSNDETQYF.

This clonotype has a count of ten or more. The rearrangement uses TRBV7-9 and TRBJ1-5; D might be TRBD1 (6 bases). V was trimmed by 5 bases and J by 2 bases, leaving 16 bases between them. The germline CDR1 and CDR2 sequences are SEHNR and FQNEAQ (reference sequence). This CDR3 is 16 amino acids long. In nucleotides, the CDR3 is TGTGCCAGCAGCCAAACAGGGACGTTAGGCAATCAGCCCCAGCATTTT. This sequence encodes CASSQTGTLGNQPQHF.

About this clonotype: A much larger clone sits a single nucleotide away, making a read error possible. The missing conserved phenylalanine or tryptophan at the end of this CDR3 makes a read error likely. The V gene is TRBV4-3, the J gene TRBJ2-3, with 8 bases that match TRBD2. CDR1 is LGHNA and CDR2 is YSLEER in the germline V gene. The CDR3 has 12 amino acids. The V and J ends lost 1 base and 10 bases, in that order; junction bases with no gene match: 1. The CDR3 DNA sequence: TGCGCCAGCAGCCAAGCGGGGGGGCCGCAGTATCTT. The encoded protein is CASSQAGGPQYL.

About this clonotype itself: With a much larger clone just one base away, this may be a read error. The chain combines TRBV28 with TRBJ2-7; D is unresolved. Trimming left V 8 bases short and J 5 bases short, with 7 bases between. CDR1 MDHEN and CDR2 SYDVKM come from the germline V gene. This CDR3 is 10 amino acids long. CDR3 sequence: CASGRHEQYF. Written as DNA, the CDR3 is TGTGCCAGCGGCCGCCACGAGCAGTACTTC.

Only a few counts were recorded for this clonotype. This chain joins TRBV19 and TRBJ2-1; D ambiguous. Trimming removed 3 bases at V and 3 bases at J, with 9 bases between. CDR3 length: 14 residues. The germline V gene encodes CDR1 LNHDA and CDR2 SQIVND (reference sequence). The CDR3 nucleotides are TGTGCCAGTAGTATGGGAAACATCTACAATGAGCAGTTCTTC. Translation: CASSMGNIYNEQFF.

Only a few counts were recorded for this clonotype. The chain combines TRBV6-1 with TRBJ1-1; no reliable D call. Trimming took off 3 bases at V and 0 bases at J, with 23 bases between the two ends. The CDR3 consists of 19 residues. Germline lookup yields CDR1 MNHNS and CDR2 SASEGT. The CDR3 loop reads CASSEFAGSTRSVNTEAFF. In DNA, the CDR3 is TGTGCCAGCAGTGAGTTCGCGGGTTCGACAAGATCGGTGAACACTGAAGCTTTCTTT.

This clonotype was observed at least ten times. The chain carries TRBV4-1 and TRBJ1-1; D perhaps matches TRBD1 (6 bases). Trimming stripped 0 bases from V and 1 base from J, with 18 bases between. Germline lookup yields CDR1 MGHRA and CDR2 YSYEKL. The CDR3 is 18 residues long. Here the CDR3 DNA reads TGCGCCAGCAGCCAAGAGGGTCTAGGGGGTCCGTCGAACACTGAAGCTTTCTTT. This codes for CASSQEGLGGPSNTEAFF.

The V and J genes are TRBV7-2 and TRBJ1-5; TRBD1 might be the D (5 bases). The V and J ends lost 2 bases and 0 bases respectively, with 11 bases between them. This CDR3 contains 16 residues. Germline loops: CDR1 SGHTA, CDR2 FQGNSA. CDR3 region: CASSLSGLFSNQPQHF. The CDR3 region has the DNA TGTGCCAGCAGCTTATCAGGGCTCTTTAGCAATCAGCCCCAGCATTTT. Full variable domain (missing parts from reference TRBV7-2 and TRBJ1-5): GAGVSQSPSNKVTEKGKDVELRCDPISGHTALYWYRQSLGQGLEFLIYFQGNSAPDKSGLPSDRFSAERTGGSVSTLTIQRTQQEDSAVYLCASSLSGLFSNQPQHFGDGTRLSIL.

A few counts support this clonotype. V is TRBV21-1 and J is TRBJ2-7; the table names TRBD1, a call not compared with the DNA. TRBV21-1 is a listed pseudogene. The CDR3 is made up of 13 amino acids. The CDR3 nucleotides are TGTGCCAGCAGGGACTGCCCCAACTACGAGCAGTACTTC. It encodes CASRDCPNYEQYF.

This clonotype was recorded at least ten times. The chain's CDR3 is CASSWGGPNEQYF. The CDR3 region has the DNA TGCGCCAGCAGCTGGGGGGGCCCCAACGAGCAGTACTTC. The chain has TRBV5-1 and TRBJ2-7; D perhaps matches TRBD2 (7 bases). Germline values: CDR1 SGHRS, CDR2 YFSETQ. The CDR3 consists of 13 residues. Deletions cut 3 bases from V and 5 bases from J, with 12 bases between.

Details on this clonotype: This may be a read error, as it is one base from a much larger clone. The rearrangement uses TRBV11-2 and TRBJ2-1, with D perhaps matching TRBD2 (5 bases). This CDR3 has 13 amino acids. Germline V lookup: CDR1 SGHAT, CDR2 FQNNGV. Written as DNA, the CDR3 is TGTGCCAGCAGCTCCGAACTAGACAATGAGCAGCTCTTC. Its translation is CASSSELDNEQLF.

V is TRBV5-8 and J is TRBJ2-7; no clear D. Germline-derived CDR1 and CDR2 are SGHTS and YDEGEE. The V gene lost 0 bases and the J gene lost 1 base, with 8 bases spanning the gap. The length of the CDR3 is 14 residues. The CDR3 DNA sequence: TGTGCCAGCAGCTTGGGGCTTATGTCCTACGAGCAGTACTTC. Translation gives CASSLGLMSYEQYF. The full variable domain, in which reference TRBV5-8 and TRBJ2-7 provide the parts outside the CDR3, is EAGVTQSPTHLIKTRGQQATLRCSPISGHTSVYWYQQALGLGLQFLLWYDEGEERNRGNFPPRFSGRQFPNYSSELNVNALELEDSALYLCASSLGLMSYEQYFGPGTRLTVT.

Turning to this clonotype: Being one base from a much bigger clone, this may be a read error. This rearrangement joins TRBV6-5 to TRBJ2-6; the D is unclear. Germline V lookup: CDR1 MNHEY, CDR2 SVGAGI. The V gene lost 4 bases and the J gene lost 1 base, with 8 bases spanning the gap. The CDR3 is made up of 15 amino acids. The CDR3 nucleotides are TGTGCCAGCAGTTGCTTGGGATCTGGGGCCAACGTCCTGACTTTC. It encodes CASSCLGSGANVLTF.

This clonotype has more than one count but fewer than ten. This chain links TRBV7-2 with TRBJ2-5, with D unresolved. The CDR3 is made up of 16 amino acids. V shed 1 base and J shed 2 bases, with 14 bases lying between them. Germline lookup yields CDR1 SGHTA and CDR2 FQGNSA. This chain's CDR3 is CASSLGRVGRQETQYF. CDR3 bases: TGTGCCAGCAGCTTAGGCCGGGTTGGTCGGCAAGAGACCCAGTACTTC.

As concerns this clonotype: Given the absence of the conserved phenylalanine or tryptophan at the CDR3 end, a read error is likely. The V call is TRBV7-2, the J call TRBJ2-3; D gene ambiguous. CDR1 is SGHTA and CDR2 is FQGNSA in the germline V gene. The CDR3 is made up of 13 amino acids. For the CDR3, the DNA is TGCGCCAGCAGCCGATGGGGTCAAGATACGCAGTATATT. It codes for CASSRWGQDTQYI.

The rearrangement uses TRBV7-9 and TRBJ2-4; D uncertain. V was pared by 5 bases and J by 0 bases, with 8 bases between. The CDR3 covers 14 residues. CDR1 and CDR2 (germline): SEHNR, FQNEAQ (reference sequence). In nucleotides, the CDR3 is TGTGCCAGCAGCGAAACCATAGCCAAAAACATTCAGTACTTC. Protein: CASSETIAKNIQYF.

Notes on this clonotype: It may be a read error: a sequence one base away is much more abundant. The CDR3 DNA is TGTGCCAGCAGCTCTCCAGAGGCCCACAATGAGCAGTTCTTC. It is translated as CASSSPEAHNEQFF. This chain connects TRBV7-9 to TRBJ2-1, with unresolved D. Trimming stripped 4 bases from V and 5 bases from J, with 12 bases between. This CDR3 region has 14 residues. Germline loops: CDR1 SEHNR, CDR2 FQNEAQ (reference sequence).

For this clonotype: A read error may account for a junction end that differs from germline. The chain recombines TRBV4-1 with TRBJ2-2; the D is unclear. CDR1 MGHRA and CDR2 YSYEKL come from the germline V gene. CDR3 length: 14 residues. The CDR3 reads CASGQGEFTGELFF. The CDR3 DNA sequence: TGCGCCAGCGGCCAAGGTGAATTCACCGGGGAGCTGTTTTTT.

This clonotype has at least ten counts. The genes are TRBV30 and TRBJ2-3; D is ambiguous. The length of the CDR3 is 11 residues. In germline, CDR1 is GTSNPN, CDR2 SVGIG (reference sequence). V was pared by 0 bases and J by 6 bases, with 4 bases between. CDR3 coding DNA: TGTGCCTGGAGTGTTTTGGATACGCAGTATTTT. Amino acid sequence: CAWSVLDTQYF.